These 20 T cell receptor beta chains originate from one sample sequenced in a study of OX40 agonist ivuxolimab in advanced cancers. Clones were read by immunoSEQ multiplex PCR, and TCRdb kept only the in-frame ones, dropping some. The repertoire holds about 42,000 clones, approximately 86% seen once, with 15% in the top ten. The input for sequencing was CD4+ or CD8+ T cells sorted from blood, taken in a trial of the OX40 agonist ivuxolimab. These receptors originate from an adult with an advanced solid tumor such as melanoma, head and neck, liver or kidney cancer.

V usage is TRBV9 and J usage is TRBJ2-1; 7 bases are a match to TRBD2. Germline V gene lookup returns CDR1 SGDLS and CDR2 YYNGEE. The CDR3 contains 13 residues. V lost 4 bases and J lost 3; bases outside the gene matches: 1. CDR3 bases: TGTGCCAGCAGCCGGGGGGACTACAATGAGCAGTTCTTC. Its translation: CASSRGDYNEQFF.

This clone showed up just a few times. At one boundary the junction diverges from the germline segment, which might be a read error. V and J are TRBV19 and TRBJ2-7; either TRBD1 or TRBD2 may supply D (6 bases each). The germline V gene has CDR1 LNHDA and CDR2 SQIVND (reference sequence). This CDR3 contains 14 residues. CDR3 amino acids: CASSIFGGSHEQYF. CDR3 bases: TGTGCCAGTAGTATATTCGGGGGCTCCCACGAGCAGTACTTC.

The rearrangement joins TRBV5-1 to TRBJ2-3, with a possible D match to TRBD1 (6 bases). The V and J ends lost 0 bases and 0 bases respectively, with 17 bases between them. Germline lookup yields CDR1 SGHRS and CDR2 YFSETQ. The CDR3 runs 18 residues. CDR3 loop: CASSLGTALPSSTDTQYF. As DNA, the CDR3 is TGCGCCAGCAGCTTGGGGACAGCATTGCCTTCTAGCACAGATACGCAGTATTTT. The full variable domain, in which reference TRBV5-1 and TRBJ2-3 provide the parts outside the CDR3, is KAGVTQTPRYLIKTRGQQVTLSCSPISGHRSVSWYQQTPGQGLQFLFEYFSETQRNKGNFPGRFSGRQFSNSRSEMNVSTLELGDSALYLCASSLGTALPSSTDTQYFGPGTRLTVL.

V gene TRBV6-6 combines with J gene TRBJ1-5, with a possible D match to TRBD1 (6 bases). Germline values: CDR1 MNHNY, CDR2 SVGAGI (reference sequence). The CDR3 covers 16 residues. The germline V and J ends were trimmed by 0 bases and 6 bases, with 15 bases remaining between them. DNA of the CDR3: TGTGCCAGCAGTTACTCCCGAGGGGGGGAAAGTCAGCCCCAGCATTTT. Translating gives CASSYSRGGESQPQHF.

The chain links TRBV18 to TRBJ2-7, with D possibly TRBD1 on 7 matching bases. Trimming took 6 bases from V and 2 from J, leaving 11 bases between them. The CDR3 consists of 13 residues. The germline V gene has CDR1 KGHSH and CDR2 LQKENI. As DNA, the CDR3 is TGTGCCAGCTCGCGGGACAGAGCCTACGAGCAGTACTTC. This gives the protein CASSRDRAYEQYF.

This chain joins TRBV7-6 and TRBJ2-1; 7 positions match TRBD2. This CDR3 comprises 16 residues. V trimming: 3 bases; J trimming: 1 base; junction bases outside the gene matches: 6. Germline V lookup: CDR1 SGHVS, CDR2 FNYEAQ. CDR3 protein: CASSLGGSASYNEQFF. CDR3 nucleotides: TGTGCCAGCAGCTTGGGCGGGAGTGCTTCCTACAATGAGCAGTTCTTC. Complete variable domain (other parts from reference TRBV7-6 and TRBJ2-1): GAGVSQSPRYKVTKRGQDVALRCDPISGHVSLYWYRQALGQGPEFLTYFNYEAQQDKSGLPNDRFSAERPEGSISTLTIQRTEQRDSAMYRCASSLGGSASYNEQFFGPGTRLTVL.

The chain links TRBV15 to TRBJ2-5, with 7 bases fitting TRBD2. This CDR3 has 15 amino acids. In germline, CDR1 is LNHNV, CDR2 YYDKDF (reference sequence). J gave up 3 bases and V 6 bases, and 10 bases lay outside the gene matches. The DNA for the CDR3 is TGTGCCACCAGGCAAAAGCGGGGCCGTAAAGAGACCCAGTACTTC. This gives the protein CATRQKRGRKETQYF.

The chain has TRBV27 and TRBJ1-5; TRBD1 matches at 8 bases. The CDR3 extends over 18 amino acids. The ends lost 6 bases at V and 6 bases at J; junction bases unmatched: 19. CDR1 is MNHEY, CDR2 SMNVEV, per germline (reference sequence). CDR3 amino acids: CASRARGQGGGPGQPQHF. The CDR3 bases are TGTGCCAGCAGGGCCAGGGGGCAGGGGGGCGGACCGGGTCAGCCCCAGCATTTT.

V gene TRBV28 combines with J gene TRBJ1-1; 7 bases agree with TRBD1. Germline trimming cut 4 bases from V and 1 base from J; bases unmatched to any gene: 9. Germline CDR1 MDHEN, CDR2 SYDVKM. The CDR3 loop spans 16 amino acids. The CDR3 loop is CASSWYRGQSNTEAFF. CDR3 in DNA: TGTGCCAGCAGTTGGTACAGGGGACAGTCGAACACTGAAGCTTTCTTT.

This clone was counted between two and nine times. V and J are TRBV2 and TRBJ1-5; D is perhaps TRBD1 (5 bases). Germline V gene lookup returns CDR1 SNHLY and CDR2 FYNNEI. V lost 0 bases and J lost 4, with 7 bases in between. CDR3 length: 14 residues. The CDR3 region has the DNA TGTGCCAGCAGTGAAGCGAGGGGTAATCAGCCCCAGCATTTT. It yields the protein CASSEARGNQPQHF.

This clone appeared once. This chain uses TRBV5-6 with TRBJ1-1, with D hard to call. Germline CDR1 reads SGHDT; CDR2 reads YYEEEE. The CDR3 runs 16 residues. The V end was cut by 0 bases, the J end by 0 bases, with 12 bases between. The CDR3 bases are TGTGCCAGCAGCTTGGCCCCGACATATCTGAACACTGAAGCTTTCTTT. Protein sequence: CASSLAPTYLNTEAFF.

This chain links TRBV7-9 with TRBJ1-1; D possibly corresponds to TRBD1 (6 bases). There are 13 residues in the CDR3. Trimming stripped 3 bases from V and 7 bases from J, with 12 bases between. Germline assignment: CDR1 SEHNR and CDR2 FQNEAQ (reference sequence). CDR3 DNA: TGTGCCAGCAGCTTCGGGACACAACTTGAAGCTTTCTTT. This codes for CASSFGTQLEAFF.

For the CDR3, the DNA is TGTGCCAGCAGCGTAGGGCAGAGCTATGGCTACACCTTC. This sequence encodes CASSVGQSYGYTF. This sequence joins TRBV5-6 and TRBJ1-2; D gene uncertain. Per the germline V gene, CDR1 is SGHDT and CDR2 is YYEEEE. V was pared by 4 bases and J by 4 bases, with 11 bases between. The CDR3 is 13 amino acids. Complete variable domain (other parts from reference TRBV5-6 and TRBJ1-2): DAGVTQSPTHLIKTRGQQVTLRCSPKSGHDTVSWYQQALGQGPQFIFQYYEEEERQRGNFPDRFSGHQFPNYSSELNVNALLLGDSALYLCASSVGQSYGYTFGSGTRLTVV.

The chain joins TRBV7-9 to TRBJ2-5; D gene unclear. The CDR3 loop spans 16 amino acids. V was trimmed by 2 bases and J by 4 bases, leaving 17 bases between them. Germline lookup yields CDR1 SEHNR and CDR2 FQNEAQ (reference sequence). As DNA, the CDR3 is TGTGCCAGCAGCTTAATGTGGAGTAGTGCGGCAGAGACCCAGTACTTC. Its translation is CASSLMWSSAAETQYF.

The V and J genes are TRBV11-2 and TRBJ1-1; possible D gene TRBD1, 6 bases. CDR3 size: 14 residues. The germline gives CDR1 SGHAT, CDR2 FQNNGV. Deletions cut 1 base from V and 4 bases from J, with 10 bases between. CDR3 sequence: CASSLGTGATEAFF. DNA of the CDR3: TGTGCCAGCAGCTTAGGTACGGGGGCCACTGAAGCTTTCTTT.

The CDR3 protein is CAAKGGGIGYTF. The CDR3, as DNA: TGTGCCGCCAAAGGCGGAGGGATCGGCTACACCTTC. This rearrangement joins TRBV7-9 to TRBJ1-2; no reliable D call. CDR3 size: 12 residues. Germline values: CDR1 SEHNR, CDR2 FQNEAQ (reference sequence). V was clipped by 11 bases and J by 8 bases, with 18 bases between them.

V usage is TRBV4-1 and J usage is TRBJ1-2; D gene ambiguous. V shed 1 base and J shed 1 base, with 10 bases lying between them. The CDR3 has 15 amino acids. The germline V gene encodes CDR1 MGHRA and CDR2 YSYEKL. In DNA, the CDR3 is TGCGCCAGCAGCCAAGGGTCCCAGAGTAACTATGGCTACACCTTC. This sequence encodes CASSQGSQSNYGYTF.

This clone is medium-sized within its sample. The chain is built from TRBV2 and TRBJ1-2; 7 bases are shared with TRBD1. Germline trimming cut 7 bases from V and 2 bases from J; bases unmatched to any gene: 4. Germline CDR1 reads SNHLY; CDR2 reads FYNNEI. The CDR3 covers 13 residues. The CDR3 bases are TGTGCCAGCATTCTGACAGGGAACTATGGCTACACCTTC. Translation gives CASILTGNYGYTF.

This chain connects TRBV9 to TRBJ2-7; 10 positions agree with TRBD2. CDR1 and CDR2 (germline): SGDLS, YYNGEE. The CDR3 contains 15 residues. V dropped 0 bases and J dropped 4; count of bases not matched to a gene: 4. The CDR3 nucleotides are TGTGCCAGCAGCGTAGGGGCTAGCGGGGGATACGAGCAGTACTTC. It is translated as CASSVGASGGYEQYF.

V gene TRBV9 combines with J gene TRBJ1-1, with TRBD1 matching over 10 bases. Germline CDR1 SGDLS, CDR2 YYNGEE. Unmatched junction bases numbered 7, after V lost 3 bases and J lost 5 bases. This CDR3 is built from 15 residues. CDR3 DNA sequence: TGTGCCAGCAGCGAAGGGACAGGGGTCGGAACTGAAGCTTTCTTT. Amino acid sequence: CASSEGTGVGTEAFF.